This T cell receptor beta chain originates from a study of identical twins. TCRdb processed the 5' RACE reads anew with MiXCR; each CDR3 protein has one entry. The profile covers more than 400,000 distinct CDR3 sequences, with 13% to 15% appearing a single time and about 0.4% taken by the ten largest. The CDR3 is 15 amino acids. Germline V gives CDR1 MNHEY, CDR2 SVGAGI. The V end lost 1 base, the J end lost 4 bases, and 8 bases lay between the germline ends. The data were also submitted as part of a second study, on yellow fever vaccine responses in identical twins.

V is TRBV6-5 and J is TRBJ1-6; the D is unclear. The sample was CD4+ T cells sorted from blood. The sequence derives from a woman aged 18 to 35 in good health. The CDR3 is CASSYYGSYNSPLHF. The CDR3 region has the DNA TGTGCCAGCAGTTACTACGGGAGTTATAATTCACCCCTCCACTTT.